The clone carrying this TCR beta chain appeared many times. As yet, its antigen is unknown. Having ophthalmopathy, the donors showed moderate-to-severe activity, CAS ≥3 and NOSPECS ≥4, with disease lasting under 3 months. Pregnant or lactating patients and those with other autoimmune diseases or uncontrolled infections were excluded. Using RNA transcripts, the TCR beta CDR3 regions were amplified. Following a first-round RT-PCR that used HTBI primers, a second-round multiplex PCR was carried out. TCRdb re-analysed the multiplex PCR reads in MiXCR, keeping a single row per CDR3 protein. The sample has approximately 160,000 distinct CDR3 sequences, 35% to 50% seen once. This entry is derived from a study of Graves' ophthalmopathy and Graves' hyperthyroidism. Study results and caveats: Ophthalmopathy progression was predicted by the model at approximately 70% sensitivity and 72.22% specificity. The blood repertoire also included most expanded thyroid clonotypes above 0.001 frequency.

The CDR3 totals 15 residues. V was shortened by 5 bases and J by 0 bases, with 11 bases between the two germline ends. The germline V gene encodes CDR1 MDHEN and CDR2 SYDVKM. This TCR came from a man aged 30 to 45 with Graves' ophthalmopathy. Sequencing was performed on peripheral blood. The genes are TRBV28 and TRBJ1-5; no definite D call. This chain's CDR3 is CASSPSLNSNQPQHF. The CDR3 nucleotides read TGTGCCAGCAGTCCCTCCCTTAATAGCAATCAGCCCCAGCATTTT.